This entry is about one T cell receptor beta chain. Profiling relied on immunoSEQ multiplex PCR, and the TCRdb table lists in-frame clones only, not all of them. Among fewer than 150,000 clones listed, about 89% were seen once. The sample is drawn from a study of blood T cell repertoires in COVID-19. V gave up 6 bases and J gave up 4 bases, with 10 bases separating them. The CDR3 contains 13 residues. The germline CDR1 and CDR2 sequences are SNHLY and FYNNEI. This chain connects TRBV2 to TRBJ1-5; a weak D match, TRBD1 (5 bases). The receptor was derived from a woman aged 65 to 85 with acute or convalescent COVID-19. What was sequenced was peripheral blood. The CDR3: CASSVDSNQPQHF. DNA of the CDR3: TGTGCCAGCAGCGTCGACAGTAATCAGCCCCAGCATTTT. Filled out from reference TRBV2 and TRBJ1-5, the complete variable domain reads EPEVTQTPSHQVTQMGQEVILRCVPISNHLYFYWYRQILGQKVEFLVSFYNNEISEKSEIFDDQFSVERPDGSNFTLKIRSTKLEDSAMYFCASSVDSNQPQHFGDGTRLSIL.